This T cell receptor beta chain was documented in a study of blood T cell repertoires in COVID-19. V was pared by 5 bases and J by 5 bases, with 9 bases between. The CDR3 is made up of 13 amino acids. Germline V lookup: CDR1 SEHNR, CDR2 FQNEAQ (reference sequence). Sequencing was performed with immunoSEQ multiplex PCR; in TCRdb, only in-frame clones are kept and a portion is missing. This sample has some 410,000 clones; around 87% occur once, and the top ten carry 0.9% to 1%. The clonotype was recovered from a woman between 25 and 40 years old with acute COVID-19. The V call is TRBV7-9, the J call TRBJ2-2, with D unclear. Sequenced input: PBMCs or T cells enriched from blood (not recorded which). CDR3 in amino acids: CASSHQDTGELFF. CDR3 in DNA: TGTGCCAGCAGCCATCAGGATACCGGGGAGCTGTTTTTT.